This T cell receptor beta chain was sequenced for a study of CD8+CD57+ T cells in acquired aplastic anemia. Those patients picked for sequencing had displayed CD8+CD57+ cell expansion on flow cytometry. This clonotype was seen many times. The template for TCR beta VDJ and CDR3 sequence profiling was genomic DNA. Each CDR3 protein is one row after TCRdb ran MiXCR on the reads. The data hold around 200,000 distinct CDR3 sequences, with approximately 48% observed a single time. The receptor was isolated from a human donor with aplastic anemia. What was sequenced was sorted CD4+, CD8+, or CD8+CD57+ T cells (not recorded which) from PBMCs.

CDR3 nucleotide sequence: TGTGCCAGCAGTGAGAACAGGGGCGGTAGGCCCCAGCATTTT. Its protein is CASSENRGGRPQHF. This chain connects TRBV28 to TRBJ1-5; 7 bases are a match to TRBD1. Trimming took 5 bases from V and 9 from J; bases not matched to a gene: 10. Germline loops: CDR1 MDHEN, CDR2 SYDVKM. This CDR3 has 14 amino acids.